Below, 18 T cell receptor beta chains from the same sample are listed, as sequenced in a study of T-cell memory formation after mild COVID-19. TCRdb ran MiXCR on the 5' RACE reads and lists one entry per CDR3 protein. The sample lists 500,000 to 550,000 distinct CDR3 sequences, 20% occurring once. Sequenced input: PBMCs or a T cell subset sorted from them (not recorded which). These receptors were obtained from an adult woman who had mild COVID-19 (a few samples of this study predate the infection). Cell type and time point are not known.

This CDR3 is CASSIGGLGNTIYF. CDR3 DNA: TGTGCCAGCAGCATTGGGGGGCTAGGAAACACCATATATTTT. The chain couples TRBV9 to TRBJ1-3; tentatively, D is TRBD1 (6 bases). The CDR3 is 14 amino acids. Trimming stripped 4 bases from V and 4 bases from J, with 12 bases between. Germline CDR1 SGDLS, CDR2 YYNGEE. Looking up the rest from reference TRBV9 and TRBJ1-3 gives the full variable domain: DSGVTQTPKHLITATGQRVTLRCSPRSGDLSVYWYQQSLDQGLQFLIQYYNGEERAKGNILERFSAQQFPDLHSELNLSSLELGDSALYFCASSIGGLGNTIYFGEGSWLTVV.

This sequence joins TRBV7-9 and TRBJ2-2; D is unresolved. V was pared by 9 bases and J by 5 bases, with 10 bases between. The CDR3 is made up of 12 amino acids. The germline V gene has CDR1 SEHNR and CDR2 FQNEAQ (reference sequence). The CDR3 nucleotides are TGTGCCAGGACGACAAGTACCGGGGAGCTGTTTTTT. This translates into CARTTSTGELFF.

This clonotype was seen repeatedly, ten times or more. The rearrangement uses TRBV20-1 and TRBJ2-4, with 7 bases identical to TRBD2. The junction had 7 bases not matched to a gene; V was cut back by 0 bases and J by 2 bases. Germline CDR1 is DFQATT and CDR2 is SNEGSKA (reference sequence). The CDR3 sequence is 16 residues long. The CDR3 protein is CSARDGRGWTKNIQYF. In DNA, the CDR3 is TGCAGTGCTAGAGATGGGCGGGGGTGGACCAAAAACATTCAGTACTTC.

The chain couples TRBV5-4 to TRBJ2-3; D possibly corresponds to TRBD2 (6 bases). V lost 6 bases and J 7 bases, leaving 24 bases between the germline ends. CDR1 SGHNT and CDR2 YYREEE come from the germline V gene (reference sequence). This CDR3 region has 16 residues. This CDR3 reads CASNLPGGDGSNTQYF. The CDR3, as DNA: TGTGCCAGCAACCTCCCCGGAGGGGACGGGTCCAATACGCAGTATTTT.

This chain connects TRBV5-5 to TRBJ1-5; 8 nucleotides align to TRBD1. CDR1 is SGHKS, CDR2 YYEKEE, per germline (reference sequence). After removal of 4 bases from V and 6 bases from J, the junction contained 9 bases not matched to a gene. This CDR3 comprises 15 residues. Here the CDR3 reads CASSPSGQEGQPQHF. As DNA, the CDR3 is TGTGCCAGCAGCCCGTCGGGACAGGAAGGTCAGCCCCAGCATTTT.

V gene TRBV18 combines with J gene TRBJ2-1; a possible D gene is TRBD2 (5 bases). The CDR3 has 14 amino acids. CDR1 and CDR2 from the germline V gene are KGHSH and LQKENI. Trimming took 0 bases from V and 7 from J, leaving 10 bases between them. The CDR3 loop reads CASSPPVGENEQFF. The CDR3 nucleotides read TGTGCCAGCTCACCACCAGTTGGGGAGAATGAGCAGTTCTTC.

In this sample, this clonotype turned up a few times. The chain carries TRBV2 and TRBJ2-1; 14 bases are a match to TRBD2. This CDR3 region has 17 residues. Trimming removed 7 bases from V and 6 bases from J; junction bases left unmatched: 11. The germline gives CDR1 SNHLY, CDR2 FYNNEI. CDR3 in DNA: TGTGCCAGCATGAGGTCAGGGACTAGCGGGGGAGGCAATGAGCAGTTCTTC. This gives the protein CASMRSGTSGGGNEQFF.

The CDR3 here is CSATEQPGLANEQYF. The CDR3 coding sequence is TGCAGTGCCACAGAGCAACCGGGACTAGCAAACGAGCAGTACTTC. The V call is TRBV20-1, the J call TRBJ2-7; 9 nucleotides match TRBD2. CDR3 length equals 15 residues. CDR1 is DFQATT, CDR2 SNEGSKA, per germline (reference sequence). V trimming: 6 bases; J trimming: 5 bases; junction bases outside the gene matches: 14.

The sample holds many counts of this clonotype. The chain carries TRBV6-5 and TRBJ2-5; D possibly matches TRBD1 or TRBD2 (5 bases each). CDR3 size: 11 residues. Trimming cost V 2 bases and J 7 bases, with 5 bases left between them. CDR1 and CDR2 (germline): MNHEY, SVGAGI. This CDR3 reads CASSYGGTQYF. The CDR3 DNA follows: TGTGCCAGCAGTTACGGGGGGACCCAGTACTTC.

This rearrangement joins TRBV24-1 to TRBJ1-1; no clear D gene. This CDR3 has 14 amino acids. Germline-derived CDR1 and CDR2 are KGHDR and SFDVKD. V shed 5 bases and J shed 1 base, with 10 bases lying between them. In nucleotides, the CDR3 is TGTGCCACCAGTGCACCCGGGGAGAACACTGAAGCTTTCTTT. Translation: CATSAPGENTEAFF.

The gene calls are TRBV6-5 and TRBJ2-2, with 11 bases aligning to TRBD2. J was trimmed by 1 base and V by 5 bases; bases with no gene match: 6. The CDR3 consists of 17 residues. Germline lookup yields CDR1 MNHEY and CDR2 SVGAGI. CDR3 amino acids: CASSQIGLAGNTGELFF. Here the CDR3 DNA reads TGTGCCAGCAGTCAGATAGGACTAGCGGGGAACACCGGGGAGCTGTTTTTT.

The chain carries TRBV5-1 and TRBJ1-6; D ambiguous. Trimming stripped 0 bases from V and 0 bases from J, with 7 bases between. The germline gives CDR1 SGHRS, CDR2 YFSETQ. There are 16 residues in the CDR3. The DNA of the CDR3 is TGCGCCAGCAGCTTGGTTGCGGACTCCTATAATTCACCCCTCCACTTT. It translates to CASSLVADSYNSPLHF.

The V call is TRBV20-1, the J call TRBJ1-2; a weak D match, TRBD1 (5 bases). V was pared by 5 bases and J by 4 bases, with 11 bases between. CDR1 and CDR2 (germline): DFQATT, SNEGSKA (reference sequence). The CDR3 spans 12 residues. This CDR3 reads CSAPRGSYGYTF. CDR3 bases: TGCAGTGCTCCTAGGGGTTCCTATGGCTACACCTTC.

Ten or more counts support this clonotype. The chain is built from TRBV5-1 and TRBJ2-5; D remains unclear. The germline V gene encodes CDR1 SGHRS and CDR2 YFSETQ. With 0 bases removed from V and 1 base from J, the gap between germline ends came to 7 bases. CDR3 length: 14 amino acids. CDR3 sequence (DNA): TGCGCCAGCAGCTTGGTTCCCGGCCAAGAGACCCAGTACTTC. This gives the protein CASSLVPGQETQYF.

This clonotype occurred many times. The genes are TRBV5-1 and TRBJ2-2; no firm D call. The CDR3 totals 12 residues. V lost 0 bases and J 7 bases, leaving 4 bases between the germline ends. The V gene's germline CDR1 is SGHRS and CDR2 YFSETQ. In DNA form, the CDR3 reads TGCGCCAGCAGCTTGGTTGGCGGGGAGCTGTTTTTT. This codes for CASSLVGGELFF.

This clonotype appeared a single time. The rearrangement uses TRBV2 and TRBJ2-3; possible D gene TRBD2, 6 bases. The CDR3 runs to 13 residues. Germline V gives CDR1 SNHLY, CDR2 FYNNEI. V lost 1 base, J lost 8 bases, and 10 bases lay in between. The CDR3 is CASSEETRGTQYF. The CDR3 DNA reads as TGTGCCAGCAGTGAAGAGACTAGAGGTACGCAGTATTTT.

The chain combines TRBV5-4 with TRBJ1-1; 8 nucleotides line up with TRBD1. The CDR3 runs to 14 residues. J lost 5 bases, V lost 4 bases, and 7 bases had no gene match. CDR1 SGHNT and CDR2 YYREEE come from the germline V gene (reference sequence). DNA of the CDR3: TGTGCCAGCAGCCCGGGACAGGCGGTGACTGAAGCTTTCTTT. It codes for CASSPGQAVTEAFF.

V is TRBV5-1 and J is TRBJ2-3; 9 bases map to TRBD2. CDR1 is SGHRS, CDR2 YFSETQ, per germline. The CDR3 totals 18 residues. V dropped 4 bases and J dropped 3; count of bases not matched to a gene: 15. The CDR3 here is CASSPFGTGAGGTDTQYF. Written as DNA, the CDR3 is TGCGCCAGCAGCCCCTTCGGTACTGGAGCGGGGGGTACAGATACGCAGTATTTT.